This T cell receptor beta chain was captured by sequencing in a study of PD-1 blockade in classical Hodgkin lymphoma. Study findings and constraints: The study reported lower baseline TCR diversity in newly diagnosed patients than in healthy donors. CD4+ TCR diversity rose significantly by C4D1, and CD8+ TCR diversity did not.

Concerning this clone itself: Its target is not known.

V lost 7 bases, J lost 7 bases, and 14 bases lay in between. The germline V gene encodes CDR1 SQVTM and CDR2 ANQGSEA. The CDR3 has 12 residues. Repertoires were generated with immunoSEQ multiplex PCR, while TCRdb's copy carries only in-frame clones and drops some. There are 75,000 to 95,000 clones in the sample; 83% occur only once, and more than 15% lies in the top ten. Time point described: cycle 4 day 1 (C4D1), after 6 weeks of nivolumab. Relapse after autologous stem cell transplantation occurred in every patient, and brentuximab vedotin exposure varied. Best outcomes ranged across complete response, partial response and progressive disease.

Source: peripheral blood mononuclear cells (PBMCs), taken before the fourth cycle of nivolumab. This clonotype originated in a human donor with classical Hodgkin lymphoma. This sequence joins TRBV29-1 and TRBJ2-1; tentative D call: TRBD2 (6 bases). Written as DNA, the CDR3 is TGCAGCGCTGGGGGGTGGGTGAATGAGCAGTTCTTC. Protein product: CSAGGWVNEQFF.